Detailed here is one T cell receptor beta chain. The antigen remains undetermined. Additional DNA sequences in this sample encode the identical CDR3. The data were taken from a study of beta chain features in type 1 diabetes. Study-level results: Individuals with type 1 diabetes displayed fewer insertions and more deletions at VDJ junctions.

Reverse transcription of all isolated RNA meant that expressed TCRB transcripts were sequenced. Assay: immunoSEQ multiplex PCR; the TCRdb copy retains only in-frame clones and omits some. The data contain about 400,000 clones, roughly 13% of them singletons. The CDR3 is 13 residues long. V shed 1 base and J shed 4 bases, with 7 bases lying between them. The germline CDR1 and CDR2 sequences are SEHNR and FQNEAQ (reference sequence). What was sequenced was naive CD4+ T cells from blood. The chain has TRBV7-9 and TRBJ1-1, with D maybe TRBD1 (6 bases). The receptor comes from a man between 18 and 35 years old in good health. This CDR3 reads CASSLGGGTEAFF. The DNA for the CDR3 is TGTGCCAGCAGCTTAGGAGGGGGCACTGAAGCTTTCTTT.